A single sample gave rise to the 9 T cell receptor beta chains below, sequenced in a study of T cell changes during pregnancy in multiple sclerosis. The repertoire was sequenced with immunoSEQ multiplex PCR; TCRdb's copy has only in-frame clones and lacks some. This sample has more than 8,000 clones; 87% occur once, and the top ten carry roughly a tenth. The sequences come from CD8+ T cells from peripheral blood mononuclear cells, collected in the first trimester of pregnancy. All receptors derive from a female donor in good health, enrolled as a control in a pregnancy study.

CDR3 sequence (DNA): TGTGCCAGCAGTTTATTGCTAGCGGGTGGTACAGATACGCAGTATTTT. It translates to CASSLLLAGGTDTQYF. The J gene is TRBJ2-3, the V gene TRBV27, with 8 bases that match TRBD2. Per germline, CDR1 MNHEY and CDR2 SMNVEV (reference sequence). The CDR3 has 16 residues. The junction had 6 bases not matched to a gene; V was cut back by 1 base and J by 3 bases.

This chain connects TRBV15 to TRBJ1-5; unclear D gene. The CDR3 runs 15 residues. V was trimmed by 0 bases and J by 2 bases, leaving 8 bases between them. Germline V gene sequence: CDR1 LNHNV, CDR2 YYDKDF (reference sequence). The DNA of the CDR3 is TGTGCCACCAGCAGAGATCTGGGAGGCAATCAGCCCCAGCATTTT. As protein: CATSRDLGGNQPQHF.

V usage is TRBV6-4 and J usage is TRBJ2-6, with 10 positions matching TRBD1. The CDR3 totals 16 residues. Trimming at V came to 4 bases and at J to 1 base, leaving 1 base not matched to a gene. In germline, CDR1 is MRHNA, CDR2 SNTAGT. The CDR3: CASSGQGASGANVLTF. In nucleotides, the CDR3 is TGTGCCAGCAGTGGACAGGGGGCGTCTGGGGCCAACGTCCTGACTTTC.

The genes are TRBV27 and TRBJ1-2; no reliable D call. Per the germline V gene, CDR1 is MNHEY and CDR2 is SMNVEV (reference sequence). V was cut by 4 bases and J by 4 bases, with 13 bases left in between. This CDR3 is built from 14 residues. CDR3 region: CASSSRAGVYGYTF. CDR3 nucleotide sequence: TGTGCCAGCAGTTCCCGAGCGGGAGTCTATGGCTACACCTTC.

This clone showed up just once. The rearrangement links TRBV28 to TRBJ2-1; 10 positions match TRBD2. V was pared by 6 bases and J by 4 bases, with 6 bases of the junction left unmatched. This CDR3 spans 15 amino acids. CDR1 is MDHEN and CDR2 is SYDVKM in the germline V gene. For the CDR3, the DNA is TGTGCCAGCAGACCGGGACTAGCGTTGTACAATGAGCAGTTCTTC. This sequence encodes CASRPGLALYNEQFF.

This clone was picked up one time. J is TRBJ2-7 and V is TRBV5-5; 8 bases are a match to TRBD2. This CDR3 is built from 17 residues. J gave up 0 bases and V 0 bases, and 8 bases lay outside the gene matches. Germline assignment: CDR1 SGHKS and CDR2 YYEKEE (reference sequence). The DNA of the CDR3 is TGTGCCAGCAGCTTGGCAGCCCCGGGGGGGAGCTCCTACGAGCAGTACTTC. This encodes CASSLAAPGGSSYEQYF.

The chain combines TRBV27 with TRBJ2-7; TRBD1 is a possible D gene (6 bases). Germline V gives CDR1 MNHEY, CDR2 SMNVEV (reference sequence). Deletions cut 3 bases from V and 4 bases from J, with 13 bases between. This CDR3 region has 14 residues. CDR3 sequence (DNA): TGTGCCAGCAGTTTCGGCAGGGGACCTTACGAGCAGTACTTC. This encodes CASSFGRGPYEQYF.

The chain combines TRBV27 with TRBJ1-5; D is perhaps TRBD1 (5 bases). Germline values: CDR1 MNHEY, CDR2 SMNVEV (reference sequence). The V gene lost 5 bases and the J gene lost 2 bases, with 7 bases spanning the gap. This CDR3 is built from 13 residues. The CDR3 DNA reads TGTGCCAGCAGTCCGGGGGGCAATCAGCCCCAGCATTTT. It encodes CASSPGGNQPQHF.

The CDR3, as DNA: TGTGCCAGCAGCACAGGGACCGAAGCTTTCTTT. This gives the protein CASSTGTEAFF. This sequence joins TRBV6-4 and TRBJ1-1; TRBD1 is a possible D gene (6 bases). The CDR3 runs to 11 residues. Looked up from germline, CDR1 is MRHNA and CDR2 is SNTAGT. The V and J ends lost 6 bases and 8 bases respectively, with 10 bases between them.